This T cell receptor (beta chain) was observed in a study of blood T cell repertoires in COVID-19. Study as a whole: Both acute and convalescent COVID-19 samples were obtained from the United States, Italy and Spain. From T cells, B-cell-depleted T cells, or PBMCs came the material, which was cDNA or gDNA.

Participants spanned ages roughly 18 to 95 years and resided in 20 to 30 US areas. Cohort allocation depended upon clinical history that participants reported. In germline, CDR1 is SQVTM, CDR2 ANQGSEA. The CDR3 runs to 13 residues. V lost 7 bases to trimming and J lost 11 bases; unmatched junction nucleotides: 16. The assay was immunoSEQ multiplex PCR, and TCRdb's table has in-frame clones only and misses some. The table shows approximately 380,000 clones, with more than 85% occurring only once. The chain couples TRBV29-1 to TRBJ1-1; 7 bases fit TRBD1. The sequence derives from a woman aged 35 to 49 who had been exposed to COVID-19. What was sequenced was PBMCs or T cells enriched from blood (not recorded which). Written as DNA, the CDR3 is TGCAGCGCTGCCTTACAGGGGTGGGTCGGGGCTTTCTTT. Translated, it gives CSAALQGWVGAFF. The entire variable domain, with the rest obtained from reference TRBV29-1 and TRBJ1-1, is as follows: SAVISQKPSRDICQRGTSLTIQCQVDSQVTMMFWYRQQPGQSLTLIATANQGSEATYESGFVIDKFPISRPNLTFSTLTVSNMSPEDSSIYLCSAALQGWVGAFFGQGTRLTVV.